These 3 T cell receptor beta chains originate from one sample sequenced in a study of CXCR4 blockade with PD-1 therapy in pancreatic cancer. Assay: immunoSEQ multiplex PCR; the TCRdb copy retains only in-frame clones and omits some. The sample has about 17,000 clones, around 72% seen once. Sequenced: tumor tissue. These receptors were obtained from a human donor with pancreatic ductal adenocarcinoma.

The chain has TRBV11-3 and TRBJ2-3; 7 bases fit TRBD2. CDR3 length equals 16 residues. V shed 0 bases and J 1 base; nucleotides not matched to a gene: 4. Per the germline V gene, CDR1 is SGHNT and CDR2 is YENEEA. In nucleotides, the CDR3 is TGTGCCAGCAGCTTAGATCTACGGGAGGGCACAGATACGCAGTATTTT. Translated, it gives CASSLDLREGTDTQYF.

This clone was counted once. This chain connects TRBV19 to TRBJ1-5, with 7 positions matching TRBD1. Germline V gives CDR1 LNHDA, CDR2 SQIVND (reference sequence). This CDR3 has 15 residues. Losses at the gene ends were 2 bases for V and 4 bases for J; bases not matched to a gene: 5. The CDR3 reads CASSIWGQPNQPQHF. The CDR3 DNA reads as TGTGCCAGTAGTATATGGGGACAGCCAAATCAGCCCCAGCATTTT.

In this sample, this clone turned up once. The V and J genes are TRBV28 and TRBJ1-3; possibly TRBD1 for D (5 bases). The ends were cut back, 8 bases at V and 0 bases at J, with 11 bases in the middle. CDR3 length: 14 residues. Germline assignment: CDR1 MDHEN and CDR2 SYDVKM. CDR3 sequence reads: CASSPGGSGNTIYF. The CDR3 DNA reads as TGTGCCAGCTCGCCGGGGGGCTCTGGAAACACCATATATTTT.